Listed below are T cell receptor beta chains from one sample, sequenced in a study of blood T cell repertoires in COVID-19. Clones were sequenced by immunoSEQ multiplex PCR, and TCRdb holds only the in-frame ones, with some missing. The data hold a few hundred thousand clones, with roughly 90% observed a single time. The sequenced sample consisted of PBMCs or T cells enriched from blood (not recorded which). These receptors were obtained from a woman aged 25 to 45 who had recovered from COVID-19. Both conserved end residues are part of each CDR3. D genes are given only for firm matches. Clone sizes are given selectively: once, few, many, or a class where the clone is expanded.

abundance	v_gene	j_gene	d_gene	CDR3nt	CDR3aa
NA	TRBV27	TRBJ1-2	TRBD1	TGTGCCAGCAGATTGGACAGGGGCAGTGTTGGCTACACCTTC	CASRLDRGSVGYTF
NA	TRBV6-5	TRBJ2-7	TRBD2	TGTGCCAGCAGTTCCCGAGCGGGGGAAGCCTACGAGCAGTACTTC	CASSSRAGEAYEQYF
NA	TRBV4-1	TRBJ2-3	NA	TGCGCCAGCAGCCAAGGCGCTAGTTGGGGCACAGATACGCAGTATTTT	CASSQGASWGTDTQYF
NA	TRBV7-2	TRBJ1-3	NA	TGTGCCAGCAGCTTAGAGTGGGCAGGGAACACCATATATTTT	CASSLEWAGNTIYF
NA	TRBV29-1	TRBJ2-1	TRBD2	TGCAGCGCCTTGACTAGCGAAAACAATGAGCAGTTCTTC	CSALTSENNEQFF
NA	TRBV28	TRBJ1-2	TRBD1	TGTGCCAGCAGTTTACGGGCAGGGGGACACTATGGCTACACCTTC	CASSLRAGGHYGYTF
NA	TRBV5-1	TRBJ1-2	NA	TGCGCCAGCAGCGATCGGGACTTCGGAACGGACTATGGCTACACCTTC	CASSDRDFGTDYGYTF
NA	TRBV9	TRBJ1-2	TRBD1	TGTGCCAGCAGCGTCGAGGGGACAGGTGGTTATGGCTACACCTTC	CASSVEGTGGYGYTF
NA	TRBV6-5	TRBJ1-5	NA	TGTGCCAGCAGTTACTCGAGGCAACAGCCCCAGCATTTT	CASSYSRQQPQHF
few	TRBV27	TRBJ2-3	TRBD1	TGTGCCAGCAGTTTCGGGACAGGGGGCGACTCGCAGTATTTT	CASSFGTGGDSQYF
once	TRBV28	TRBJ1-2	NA	TGTGCCAGCAGTTTAGGGGAGTTTTTGTCTAACTATGGCTACACCTTC	CASSLGEFLSNYGYTF